This record concerns one TCR beta chain sequence. The same CDR3 is also encoded by other DNA sequences in this sample. Per germline, CDR1 SGDLS and CDR2 YYNGEE. The CDR3 length is 15 residues. The trim removed 0 bases at V and 3 bases at J, leaving 1 base unmatched. These data originate in a study of cytomegalovirus exposure and HLA in healthy donors. Primers included in the PCR were 60 Vbeta and 13 Jbeta primers. Libraries were prepared by immunoSEQ multiplex PCR; TCRdb keeps only in-frame clonotypes and omits some of them. The sample holds around 99,000 clones, roughly 80% seen once. This receptor was taken from a man between 40 and 49 years old in good health and CMV-seronegative. The sequencing input was PBMCs. V and J are TRBV9 and TRBJ2-1, with 9 bases lining up with TRBD2. This chain's CDR3 is CASSVGAGGYNEQFF. The CDR3 DNA follows: TGTGCCAGCAGCGTAGGAGCGGGAGGCTACAATGAGCAGTTCTTC.